One sample yielded the 31 T cell receptor beta chains listed below, sequenced in a study of OX40 agonist ivuxolimab in advanced cancers. The protocol was immunoSEQ multiplex PCR, while the TCRdb copy is restricted to in-frame clones and leaves out a portion. This table holds under 20,000 clones, around 78% found once. The sequencing used CD4+ or CD8+ T cells sorted from blood, collected in a trial of the OX40 agonist ivuxolimab. These receptors all come from an adult with an advanced solid tumor such as melanoma, head and neck, liver or kidney cancer.

The chain carries TRBV7-8 and TRBJ1-5; 7 nucleotides line up with TRBD1. The CDR3 spans 16 residues. The V segment lost 1 base and the J segment 5 bases; nucleotides outside the gene matches: 8. Germline CDR1 is SGHVS and CDR2 is FQNEAQ. The CDR3 protein is CASSLVDREGHQPQHF. CDR3 sequence (DNA): TGTGCCAGCAGCTTAGTTGACAGGGAGGGACATCAGCCCCAGCATTTT.

This clone was observed a handful of times. This chain links TRBV28 with TRBJ2-1; the D call may be TRBD1 or TRBD2 (6 bases each). Germline loops: CDR1 MDHEN, CDR2 SYDVKM. This CDR3 has 12 amino acids. With 9 bases removed from V and 8 bases from J, the gap between germline ends came to 14 bases. This CDR3 reads CASRRGVDEQFF. CDR3 DNA: TGTGCCAGTCGGAGGGGGGTCGATGAGCAGTTCTTC.

The chain carries TRBV4-2 and TRBJ1-2, with 9 bases that match TRBD1. Looked up from germline, CDR1 is LGHNA and CDR2 is YNFKEQ. The V and J ends lost 1 base and 8 bases, in that order; junction bases with no gene match: 11. The CDR3 runs 16 residues. CDR3 residues: CASSQVGLQGAGGYTF. The DNA of the CDR3 is TGTGCCAGCAGCCAAGTCGGATTACAGGGGGCCGGGGGCTACACCTTC.

A single count supports this clone. The V call is TRBV27, the J call TRBJ2-1, with D possibly being TRBD2 (5 bases). The CDR3 sequence is 15 residues long. V was shortened by 7 bases and J by 2 bases, with 15 bases between the two germline ends. Germline V gene sequence: CDR1 MNHEY, CDR2 SMNVEV (reference sequence). The CDR3 loop is CASTPGSEAYNEQFF. The CDR3 DNA sequence: TGTGCCAGCACCCCTGGGAGTGAGGCCTACAATGAGCAGTTCTTC.

This chain connects TRBV28 to TRBJ2-7; 7 nucleotides line up with TRBD2. This CDR3 has 14 amino acids. Germline V CDR1 and CDR2: MDHEN, SYDVKM. After removal of 5 bases from V and 0 bases from J, the junction contained 4 bases not matched to a gene. The CDR3 bases are TGTGCCAGCAGTCCGCTAGCGGACTCCTACGAGCAGTACTTC. It translates to CASSPLADSYEQYF.

The CDR3 spells CASSWVSTDTQYF. CDR3 nucleotide sequence: TGTGCCAGCAGTTGGGTTAGCACAGATACGCAGTATTTT. V usage is TRBV27 and J usage is TRBJ2-3; D call uncertain. V was trimmed by 4 bases and J by 0 bases, leaving 5 bases between them. The CDR3 spans 13 residues. Germline V gives CDR1 MNHEY, CDR2 SMNVEV (reference sequence).

The V and J genes are TRBV5-6 and TRBJ1-1; D remains ambiguous. The germline V gene encodes CDR1 SGHDT and CDR2 YYEEEE. V was clipped by 3 bases and J by 3 bases, with 6 bases between them. This CDR3 has 12 residues. The CDR3 reads CASSSQDTEAFF. The CDR3 bases are TGTGCCAGCAGCTCCCAGGACACTGAAGCTTTCTTT.

The CDR3 sequence is CASSVTTLGELFF. In DNA, the CDR3 is TGTGCCAGCAGCGTAACCACTCTGGGGGAGCTGTTTTTT. The chain joins TRBV9 to TRBJ2-2, with D unclear. V lost 1 base to trimming and J lost 8 bases, with 9 bases between them. The CDR3 runs 13 residues. In germline, CDR1 is SGDLS, CDR2 YYNGEE.

The V call is TRBV28, the J call TRBJ2-1, with D possibly being TRBD2 (6 bases). The CDR3 has 17 residues. Germline V gives CDR1 MDHEN, CDR2 SYDVKM. V lost 5 bases, J lost 4 bases, and 21 bases lay in between. The CDR3 nucleotides are TGTGCCAGCAGTCCTCCTTTAGGGAGGACTGAGTACAATGAGCAGTTCTTC. It translates to CASSPPLGRTEYNEQFF.

The V gene is TRBV7-9, the J gene TRBJ2-1; the match to TRBD2 covers 7 bases. Germline values: CDR1 SEHNR, CDR2 FQNEAQ (reference sequence). The V and J ends lost 8 bases and 6 bases, in that order; junction bases with no gene match: 16. The CDR3 totals 16 residues. The DNA for the CDR3 is TGTGCCAGCGCGAACTGGCGGGAGTATCGGGGCAATGAGCAGTTCTTC. Residues: CASANWREYRGNEQFF.

The chain combines TRBV2 with TRBJ2-5, with 11 bases lining up with TRBD1. V lost 4 bases, J lost 6 bases, and 7 bases stayed unmatched. The CDR3 spans 15 residues. Germline CDR1 reads SNHLY; CDR2 reads FYNNEI. This chain's CDR3 is CASSGGDRGKKTQYF. The CDR3 DNA reads as TGTGCCAGCAGTGGGGGGGACAGGGGGAAAAAGACCCAGTACTTC.

This chain joins TRBV7-8 and TRBJ1-5, with no clear D. This CDR3 comprises 14 residues. Trimming stripped 5 bases from V and 0 bases from J, with 8 bases between. Germline assignment: CDR1 SGHVS and CDR2 FQNEAQ. Here the CDR3 reads CASSAYNSNQPQHF. Here the CDR3 DNA reads TGTGCCAGCAGCGCGTACAATAGCAATCAGCCCCAGCATTTT.

The chain couples TRBV7-2 to TRBJ2-7; no clear D. This CDR3 is built from 15 residues. Trimming removed 1 base at V and 3 bases at J, with 13 bases between. The germline CDR1 and CDR2 sequences are SGHTA and FQGNSA. The CDR3 protein is CASSLGQALVYEQYF. The DNA of the CDR3 is TGTGCCAGCAGCTTAGGTCAGGCCCTTGTCTACGAGCAGTACTTC.

The chain joins TRBV7-9 to TRBJ2-2; the match to TRBD1 covers 7 bases. Germline V gives CDR1 SEHNR, CDR2 FQNEAQ (reference sequence). Trimming at V came to 5 bases and at J to 2 bases, leaving 8 bases not matched to a gene. This CDR3 has 16 amino acids. The DNA for the CDR3 is TGTGCCAGCAGCATTAGCTACAGGGGTAACACCGGGGAGCTGTTTTTT. It is translated as CASSISYRGNTGELFF.

V usage is TRBV7-9 and J usage is TRBJ2-5, with D possibly TRBD1 on 5 matching bases. The J call may be incorrect, as the DNA end agrees better with TRBJ2-7. The CDR3 runs 15 residues. Germline CDR1 is SEHNR and CDR2 is FQNEAQ (reference sequence). Written as DNA, the CDR3 is TGTGCCAGCAGCTTAAGCCCCGACAGTTTCTACGAGCAGTACTTC. This sequence encodes CASSLSPDSFYEQYF.

This sequence joins TRBV7-8 and TRBJ1-4, with TRBD1 as a possible D gene (6 bases). The CDR3 extends over 17 amino acids. The V and J ends lost 1 base and 1 base respectively, with 13 bases between them. Germline V gene sequence: CDR1 SGHVS, CDR2 FQNEAQ. This CDR3 reads CASSLGGGLRTNEKLFF. The CDR3 DNA sequence: TGTGCCAGCAGCTTAGGTGGGGGGCTAAGAACTAATGAAAAACTGTTTTTT.

This chain uses TRBV5-1 with TRBJ1-1, with no clear D. The CDR3 has 14 amino acids. V lost 0 bases and J 5 bases, leaving 11 bases between the germline ends. Per germline, CDR1 SGHRS and CDR2 YFSETQ. This chain's CDR3 is CASSLAWGGTEAFF. CDR3 DNA: TGCGCCAGCAGCTTGGCCTGGGGTGGTACTGAAGCTTTCTTT.

This clone appeared a few times. The chain links TRBV2 to TRBJ1-1, with 8 bases lining up with TRBD1. The CDR3 totals 15 residues. Trimming cost V 2 bases and J 1 base; bases outside gene matches: 3. CDR1 SNHLY and CDR2 FYNNEI come from the germline V gene. The CDR3 sequence is CASSETQGANTEAFF. DNA of the CDR3: TGTGCCAGCAGTGAAACCCAGGGGGCGAACACTGAAGCTTTCTTT.

The genes are TRBV11-2 and TRBJ1-6; TRBD1 matches at 7 bases. With 3 bases clipped from V and 3 bases from J, the junction kept 5 bases outside the gene matches. The CDR3 has 16 amino acids. Germline CDR1 SGHAT, CDR2 FQNNGV. This CDR3 reads CASSLTGSFYNSPLHF. CDR3 bases: TGTGCCAGCAGCTTGACAGGGTCCTTCTATAATTCACCCCTCCACTTT.

The genes are TRBV27 and TRBJ1-2, with D possibly TRBD1 on 5 matching bases. The CDR3 spans 13 residues. Germline V gene lookup returns CDR1 MNHEY and CDR2 SMNVEV (reference sequence). Between the trimmed V and J ends, which lost 6 bases and 4 bases, there was a span of 12 bases. DNA for the CDR3: TGTGCCAGCAGCGGGGGACGGGCCTATGGCTACACCTTC. It translates to CASSGGRAYGYTF.

This chain joins TRBV28 and TRBJ2-3; 7 nucleotides match TRBD2. The junction had 12 bases not matched to a gene; V was cut back by 5 bases and J by 4 bases. Per the germline V gene, CDR1 is MDHEN and CDR2 is SYDVKM. There are 16 residues in the CDR3. The CDR3 region has the DNA TGTGCCAGCAGTGTTACCGGCGGGAGCGGTCCAGATACGCAGTATTTT. Encoded protein: CASSVTGGSGPDTQYF.

V and J are TRBV4-1 and TRBJ2-5, with D hard to call. Germline CDR1 is MGHRA and CDR2 is YSYEKL. Trimming shortened V by 5 bases and J by 1 base, and 8 bases separated the two germline ends. This CDR3 has 13 amino acids. The CDR3, as DNA: TGCGCCAGCAGCTTGGCTCCCCAAGAGACCCAGTACTTC. Its protein product is CASSLAPQETQYF.

The V call is TRBV4-3, the J call TRBJ2-5; D is unresolved. Germline V gives CDR1 LGHNA, CDR2 YSLEER. CDR3 length: 18 residues. The ends were cut back, 0 bases at V and 0 bases at J, with 17 bases in the middle. The CDR3 loop is CASSQDLPRRTYQETQYF. CDR3 DNA: TGCGCCAGCAGCCAAGATTTGCCGAGACGTACGTACCAAGAGACCCAGTACTTC.

The rearrangement joins TRBV4-3 to TRBJ1-1, with D unclear. The CDR3 has 18 residues. V dropped 0 bases and J dropped 0 bases, with 17 bases sitting between them. The germline CDR1 and CDR2 sequences are LGHNA and YSLEER. DNA for the CDR3: TGCGCCAGCAGCCAAGAGGCTCCGGGTTCGTTTCTGAACACTGAAGCTTTCTTT. Translating it yields CASSQEAPGSFLNTEAFF.

The rearrangement joins TRBV29-1 to TRBJ2-1, with TRBD2 identical over 9 bases. Germline V gives CDR1 SQVTM, CDR2 ANQGSEA. CDR3 length: 16 amino acids. V lost 5 bases to trimming and J lost 8 bases; unmatched junction nucleotides: 16. CDR3 protein: CSVRSYGGRVIDEQFF. In DNA, the CDR3 is TGCAGCGTTCGAAGCTACGGCGGGAGGGTTATCGATGAGCAGTTCTTC.

The chain carries TRBV5-1 and TRBJ1-4; D remains unclear. The V and J ends lost 4 bases and 8 bases respectively, with 15 bases between them. From germline, CDR1 is SGHRS and CDR2 YFSETQ. There are 14 residues in the CDR3. The CDR3, as DNA: TGCGCCAGCAGCGTCCGGCCTCGGGAGGAAAAACTGTTTTTT. Residues: CASSVRPREEKLFF.

The chain employs TRBV18 and TRBJ1-3, with 9 bases fitting TRBD1. V lost 4 bases and J lost 3; bases outside the gene matches: 7. The length of the CDR3 is 16 residues. Germline assignment: CDR1 KGHSH and CDR2 LQKENI. The CDR3 sequence is CASSRPGQGFGNTIYF. The CDR3 DNA is TGTGCCAGCTCACGACCGGGACAGGGTTTTGGAAACACCATATATTTT.

This rearrangement joins TRBV27 to TRBJ2-2; TRBD2 aligns across 11 bases. The ends lost 6 bases at V and 4 bases at J; junction bases unmatched: 10. Germline assignment: CDR1 MNHEY and CDR2 SMNVEV (reference sequence). This CDR3 contains 17 residues. The CDR3 here is CASSYPGLAGLTGELFF. In nucleotides, the CDR3 is TGTGCCAGCAGCTACCCCGGACTAGCGGGCCTCACCGGGGAGCTGTTTTTT.

The V call is TRBV4-3, the J call TRBJ2-2; the D gene is possibly TRBD1 (6 bases). Germline lookup yields CDR1 LGHNA and CDR2 YSLEER. This CDR3 contains 17 residues. Between the trimmed V and J ends, which lost 3 bases and 5 bases, there was a span of 19 bases. The DNA for the CDR3 is TGCGCCAGCAGCCATCCTAGAGGGGGTAGAGGTACCGGGGAGCTGTTTTTT. Residues: CASSHPRGGRGTGELFF.

The rearrangement uses TRBV29-1 and TRBJ1-1; D is unresolved. The ends were cut back, 1 base at V and 0 bases at J, with 6 bases in the middle. CDR1 is SQVTM and CDR2 is ANQGSEA in the germline V gene. This CDR3 has 13 amino acids. CDR3 coding DNA: TGCAGCGTTGAAGGGGGAATGAACACTGAAGCTTTCTTT. Translating gives CSVEGGMNTEAFF.

The rearrangement links TRBV21-1 to TRBJ2-1; TRBD2 is taken as the D call from the table, unchecked against the DNA. TRBV21-1 represents a pseudogene. This CDR3 is 19 amino acids long. The CDR3 reads CASSSRASGTRSSYNEQFF. The CDR3 coding sequence is TGTGCCAGCAGCTCCAGGGCTTCGGGGACTAGGAGCTCCTACAATGAGCAGTTCTTC.